Each of the 31 T cell receptor beta chains below was sequenced from the same sample in a study of CD8+CD57+ T cells in acquired aplastic anemia. Template material for TCR beta VDJ and CDR3 profiling consisted of genomic DNA. TCRdb itself ran the reads through MiXCR, one entry per CDR3 protein. This table has around 250,000 distinct CDR3 sequences, roughly 82% appearing once. Patients chosen for sequencing had CD8+CD57+ cells that had expanded, as shown by flow cytometry. Specimen: sorted CD4+, CD8+, or CD8+CD57+ T cells (not recorded which) from PBMCs. The receptors here all came from a human donor with aplastic anemia.

For this clonotype: One end of the junction does not line up with germline, which may come from a read error. The chain joins TRBV5-1 to TRBJ1-1; D might be TRBD1 (5 bases). Per the germline V gene, CDR1 is SGHRS and CDR2 is YFSETQ. The CDR3 extends over 15 amino acids. For the CDR3, the DNA is TGTGCCAGCAGCGATGATCGCACAGGGAACACTGAAGCTTTCTTT. Its protein is CASSDDRTGNTEAFF. The entire variable domain, with the rest obtained from reference TRBV5-1 and TRBJ1-1, is as follows: KAGVTQTPRYLIKTRGQQVTLSCSPISGHRSVSWYQQTPGQGLQFLFEYFSETQRNKGNFPGRFSGRQFSNSRSEMNVSTLELGDSALYLCASSDDRTGNTEAFFGQGTRLTVV.

Points on this clonotype: It is unclear where the CDR3 begins or ends on the DNA, so no DNA is shown, and the CDR3 is as TCRdb lists it. The chain links TRBV20-1 to TRBJ2-3; the table's D call, TRBD1, was not checked against the DNA. The CDR3 is 24 residues long, ends included. The V gene's germline CDR1 is DFQATT and CDR2 SNEGSKA (reference sequence). This CDR3 reads CSAIGGTAMNFCASGDGGTDTQYF.

V gene TRBV10-2 combines with J gene TRBJ2-5; 9 bases are a match to TRBD2. The V gene's germline CDR1 is WSHSY and CDR2 SAAADI. The ends lost 2 bases at V and 4 bases at J; junction bases unmatched: 11. CDR3 length equals 17 residues. CDR3 nucleotides: TGCGCCAGCAGTGAGACTTTAGGCGGGGGGGGCCGAGAGACCCAGTACTTC. It is translated as CASSETLGGGGRETQYF.

Worth noting for this clonotype: Sequence at one end of the junction differs from germline and may be a read error. This rearrangement joins TRBV7-2 to TRBJ2-2, with D possibly being TRBD2 (6 bases). The CDR3 runs 13 residues. Germline V gives CDR1 SGHTA, CDR2 FQGNSA. The CDR3 DNA follows: TGTGCCAGCAGCTTAGAGGGAGGTGGGGAGACGCATTTT. Translated, it gives CASSLEGGGETHF.

J is TRBJ2-1 and V is TRBV20-1; 9 nucleotides match TRBD2. The CDR3 covers 15 residues. With V trimmed by 3 bases and J by 2 bases, 5 bases remained unmatched. From germline, CDR1 is DFQATT and CDR2 SNEGSKA (reference sequence). The CDR3 nucleotides read TGCAGTGCTAGTGAGGGCGGGGGGGCCTACAATGAGCAGTTCTTC. Encoded protein: CSASEGGGAYNEQFF.

As for this clonotype: An end of the junction does not agree with germline; a read error may underlie this. The chain has TRBV7-3 and TRBJ2-5; D is unclear. The CDR3 totals 14 residues. CDR1 is SGHTA, CDR2 FQGTGA, per germline. The CDR3 region has the DNA TGTGCCACCAGCAGAGACGGCGAGCACGTGACCCAGTACTTC. Its translation is CATSRDGEHVTQYF. The full variable domain, with the rest looked up from reference TRBV7-3 and TRBJ2-5, is GAGVSQTPSNKVTEKGKYVELRCDPISGHTALYWYRQSLGQGPEFLIYFQGTGAADDSGLPNDRFFAVRPEGSVSTLKIQRTERGDSAVYLCATSRDGEHVTQYFGPGTRLLVL.

V and J are TRBV7-9 and TRBJ1-2; D remains ambiguous. Germline V gene sequence: CDR1 SEHNR, CDR2 FQNEAQ (reference sequence). Trimming shortened V by 6 bases and J by 11 bases, and 25 bases separated the two germline ends. The CDR3 is made up of 15 amino acids. CDR3 in DNA: TGTGCCAGCAGGTATTCCCGGCGCGCAAATTATGAGTACACCTTC. Its translation is CASRYSRRANYEYTF. Variable domain in full (rest from reference TRBV7-9 and TRBJ1-2): DTGVSQNPRHKITKRGQNVTFRCDPISEHNRLYWYRQTLGQGPEFLTYFQNEAQLEKSRLLSDRFSAERPKGSFSTLEIQRTEQGDSAMYLCASRYSRRANYEYTFGSGTRLTVV.

The chain employs TRBV7-8 and TRBJ1-6; 11 bases align to TRBD1. The junction had 10 bases not matched to a gene; V was cut back by 5 bases and J by 10 bases. This CDR3 has 16 residues. The germline V gene has CDR1 SGHVS and CDR2 FQNEAQ. The CDR3 bases are TGTGCCAGCAGCGTTAGCGCTGGGACAGGGGGGTCACCCCTCCACTTT. Amino acid sequence: CASSVSAGTGGSPLHF.

Worth noting for this clonotype: One end of the junction fails to match germline, which may point to a read error. The chain has TRBV7-9 and TRBJ2-1; D is perhaps TRBD2 (5 bases). The CDR3 runs to 14 residues. From germline, CDR1 is SEHNR and CDR2 FQNEAQ (reference sequence). This CDR3 reads CASSLASFYGAQFF. CDR3 bases: TGTGCCAGCAGTTTAGCGTCGTTCTACGGTGCGCAGTTCTTC.

With respect to this clonotype: One junction end does not reproduce the germline sequence, and a read error may be involved. The rearrangement joins TRBV7-9 to TRBJ2-5; 9 bases are a match to TRBD2. Per the germline V gene, CDR1 is SEHNR and CDR2 is FQNEAQ (reference sequence). CDR3 length: 14 residues. CDR3 nucleotides: TGTGCCACCAGCGGTCGTCTAGCGGGAAAGCCCGAGACCTTC. Protein: CATSGRLAGKPETF.

This clonotype was counted at least ten times. The CDR3 sequence is CSVRTGNTEAFF. CDR3 DNA: TGCAGCGTGAGGACAGGGAACACTGAAGCTTTCTTT. This chain connects TRBV29-1 to TRBJ1-1; TRBD1 aligns across 7 bases. CDR3 length: 12 residues. V lost 6 bases, J lost 1 base, and 2 bases stayed unmatched. Germline CDR1 is SQVTM and CDR2 is ANQGSEA.

V usage is TRBV5-1 and J usage is TRBJ1-2; 8 nucleotides match TRBD1. Germline CDR1 reads SGHRS; CDR2 reads YFSETQ. This CDR3 has 16 residues. V lost 5 bases to trimming and J lost 5 bases; unmatched junction nucleotides: 14. As DNA, the CDR3 is TGCGCCAGCAGTTCCGGGACAGGCGGGCCCGTATATGGCTACACCTTC. Its protein is CASSSGTGGPVYGYTF.

As to this clonotype: The junction does not match germline at one end; this may be a read error. The chain uses TRBV7-2 and TRBJ1-6; D is unclear. The CDR3 spans 14 residues. The V gene's germline CDR1 is SGHTA and CDR2 FQGNSA. CDR3 coding DNA: TGTGCCAGCAGCTCGGCCGGATTTCCTTATCCCCACCACTTT. Its translation: CASSSAGFPYPHHF.

In its sample, this clonotype was seen once. As the CDR3 is not closed by the conserved phenylalanine or tryptophan, this likely results from a read error. The DNA is omitted, as the CDR3 cannot be located on it reliably, and the CDR3 follows TCRdb's listing. The rearrangement uses TRBV2 and TRBJ2-5. Per the germline V gene, CDR1 is SNHLY and CDR2 is FYNNEI. 14 amino acids form the CDR3, both terminal residues included. CDR3: CASSEGSVHEPQFG.

Worth noting for this clonotype: Germline is not matched at one junction end, which may reflect a read error. V gene TRBV7-9 combines with J gene TRBJ2-3; no firm D call. CDR3 size: 13 residues. Germline V lookup: CDR1 SEHNR, CDR2 FQNEAQ (reference sequence). DNA for the CDR3: TGTGCCTACGAGGTCGCGGCGTACCAAGAGCCCCAGTTC. It encodes CAYEVAAYQEPQF.

The chain carries TRBV15 and TRBJ2-1, with 9 nucleotides matching TRBD2. Germline V gives CDR1 LNHNV, CDR2 YYDKDF (reference sequence). Trimming at V came to 0 bases and at J to 7 bases, leaving 7 bases not matched to a gene. CDR3 length: 16 residues. In DNA, the CDR3 is TGTGCCACCAGCAGAGATGGGGCTAGCGGGATTAATGAGCAGTTCTTC. Translation gives CATSRDGASGINEQFF.

Notes on this clonotype: Without the conserved terminal phenylalanine or tryptophan, this CDR3 likely stems from a read error. No DNA is shown, since the ends of the CDR3 on it are uncertain; the CDR3 is the one TCRdb lists. The chain recombines TRBV7-9 with TRBJ2-2; the table gives TRBD2 as D, unverified against the DNA. Germline loops: CDR1 SEHNR, CDR2 FQNEAQ (reference sequence). The CDR3 adds up to 12 amino acids, both ends counted. The CDR3 loop is CASSFQRSGVID.

The V gene is TRBV7-6, the J gene TRBJ2-1; a possible D gene is TRBD2 (5 bases). CDR1 is SGHVS, CDR2 FNYEAQ, per germline. CDR3 length: 17 residues. Trimming removed 7 bases at V and 6 bases at J, with 25 bases between. CDR3 sequence (DNA): TGTGCCAGCACCGTACGGACGGTCCGCGCGCGGGCCAATGAGCAGTTCTTC. Protein: CASTVRTVRARANEQFF.

Note on this clonotype: This could be a read error, since a much larger clone is one nucleotide away. The rearrangement joins TRBV11-3 to TRBJ2-2; tentative D call: TRBD1 (5 bases). Trimming shortened V by 3 bases and J by 3 bases, and 11 bases separated the two germline ends. This CDR3 is built from 15 residues. The germline V gene encodes CDR1 SGHNT and CDR2 YENEEA. CDR3 in DNA: TGTGCCAGCAGCTTTGATCTGACAGACACCGGGGAGCTGTTTTTT. It codes for CASSFDLTDTGELFF.

Regarding this clonotype: Since the CDR3 does not end with the conserved phenylalanine or tryptophan, this likely comes from a read error. The limits of the CDR3 on the DNA are not certain, so only TCRdb's listed CDR3 is given. Here the CDR3 reads CATSGGREQETLYG. The chain recombines TRBV2 with TRBJ2-5; no DNA check was done on the table's D call, TRBD1. The CDR3 has 14 amino acids, counting both end residues. The germline V gene encodes CDR1 SNHLY and CDR2 FYNNEI.

V is TRBV2 and J is TRBJ2-1; TRBD2 matches at 9 bases. The CDR3 sequence is 17 residues long. The V segment lost 2 bases and the J segment 9 bases; nucleotides outside the gene matches: 14. Germline-derived CDR1 and CDR2 are SNHLY and FYNNEI. In DNA form, the CDR3 reads TGTGCCAGCAGTGAAAACGGAGGCGGGGGGGCAGTCGGTGAGCAGTTCTTC. This translates into CASSENGGGGAVGEQFF.

The chain joins TRBV13 to TRBJ2-6; D perhaps matches TRBD2 (5 bases). Deletions cut 5 bases from V and 4 bases from J, with 15 bases between. The germline CDR1 and CDR2 sequences are PRHDT and FYEKMQ (reference sequence). CDR3 length equals 16 residues. DNA of the CDR3: TGTGCCAGCAGCGCGGCGGGTAGCTACGGGGCCAACGTCCTGACTTTC. This gives the protein CASSAAGSYGANVLTF.

About this clonotype itself: Since no conserved phenylalanine or tryptophan closes the CDR3, a read error is the likely cause. The DNA is omitted, as the CDR3 cannot be located on it reliably, and the CDR3 follows TCRdb's listing. This chain uses TRBV7-9 with TRBJ2-1; the table's D gene call, TRBD2, was not cross checked with the DNA. Germline CDR1 SEHNR, CDR2 FQNEAQ (reference sequence). The CDR3 length equals 13 residues, ends included. This chain's CDR3 is CASSFRRSGGSDL.

The genes are TRBV24-1 and TRBJ2-1, with TRBD2 matching 14 bases. CDR1 is KGHDR and CDR2 is SFDVKD in the germline V gene. Trimming took 9 bases from V and 6 from J; bases not matched to a gene: 0. The CDR3 is made up of 13 amino acids. The CDR3 reads CATGTSGGNEQFF. The CDR3 nucleotides are TGTGCCACCGGGACTAGCGGGGGCAATGAGCAGTTCTTC.

CDR3 bases: TGTGCCAGCAGCGAATTGCAGAACTATGGCTACACCTTC. This translates into CASSELQNYGYTF. J is TRBJ1-2 and V is TRBV2; D is uncertain. CDR1 and CDR2 (germline): SNHLY, FYNNEI. The CDR3 consists of 13 residues. With 6 bases removed from V and 2 bases from J, the gap between germline ends came to 10 bases.

As to this clonotype: One end of the junction varies from germline; a read error may be responsible. The chain joins TRBV27 to TRBJ2-1, with TRBD2 identical over 13 bases. The CDR3 totals 12 residues. The V gene's germline CDR1 is MNHEY and CDR2 SMNVEV (reference sequence). DNA for the CDR3: TGTGCCAAACAGGGACTAGCGGGAAGTCTGTCCTTC. Translated, it gives CAKQGLAGSLSF.

The rearrangement uses TRBV6-5 and TRBJ2-1; 9 bases map to TRBD1. The CDR3 is 12 amino acids. Germline lookup yields CDR1 MNHEY and CDR2 SVGAGI. After removal of 7 bases from V and 12 bases from J, the junction contained 7 bases not matched to a gene. The CDR3 reads CASKAGTGRQFF. DNA of the CDR3: TGTGCCAGCAAGGCCGGGACAGGGAGGCAGTTCTTC.

V and J are TRBV7-9 and TRBJ1-6, with D unclear. The V end was cut by 6 bases, the J end by 12 bases, with 15 bases between. CDR3 length: 13 residues. Germline V lookup: CDR1 SEHNR, CDR2 FQNEAQ (reference sequence). CDR3 in amino acids: CASSDSGLGPLHF. CDR3 coding DNA: TGTGCCAGCAGTGATTCCGGGTTGGGACCCCTCCACTTT.

The chain carries TRBV20-1 and TRBJ2-7, with 11 bases lining up with TRBD2. The germline gives CDR1 DFQATT, CDR2 SNEGSKA (reference sequence). V lost 2 bases to trimming and J lost 5 bases; unmatched junction nucleotides: 5. The CDR3 consists of 14 residues. CDR3 bases: TGCAGTGCTAGAAAGACTAGCGGGACTAACGAGCAGTACGTC. Its protein product is CSARKTSGTNEQYV.

The chain recombines TRBV7-2 with TRBJ2-1; tentatively, D is TRBD2 (7 bases). Germline CDR1 is SGHTA and CDR2 is FQGNSA. The CDR3 length is 16 residues. The V end was cut by 2 bases, the J end by 9 bases, with 20 bases between. In DNA, the CDR3 is TGTGCCAGCAGCTTAACGAGGGGGGGGGACTATGGTGAGCAGTTCTTC. Translating it yields CASSLTRGGDYGEQFF.

This clonotype was observed once. The chain has TRBV7-8 and TRBJ1-1, with D perhaps TRBD1 (5 bases). This CDR3 spans 14 amino acids. Germline V gene lookup returns CDR1 SGHVS and CDR2 FQNEAQ. The germline V and J ends were trimmed by 5 bases and 12 bases, with 22 bases remaining between them. The CDR3 protein is CASSHPGDHGQSFF. In nucleotides, the CDR3 is TGTGCCAGCAGCCACCCTGGGGACCACGGGCAGTCTTTCTTT.